This is a list of T cell receptor beta chains from one sample in a study of shared clonotypes between healthy human individuals. TCRdb's table, derived via immunoSEQ multiplex PCR, lists solely in-frame clones and lacks some. The table records over a million clones, around 97% of them present only once. The sample was naive CD4+ T cells sorted from blood. These receptors were taken from a young man in good health. The CDR3 runs from the conserved cysteine through the conserved F or W.

TRBV5-1,TRBJ2-3,CASSYGQGDTDTQYF
TRBV7-7,TRBJ2-2,CASSILSGRASNTGELFF
TRBV29-1,TRBJ2-1,CSVKPYNEQFF
TRBV2,TRBJ2-1,CASSEAPGELFF
TRBV5-1,TRBJ2-1,CASSLDGLSYNEQFF
TRBV14,TRBJ2-7,CASSSRQGRNEQYF
TRBV6-4,TRBJ2-1,CASSDVQTSGYNEQFF
TRBV2,TRBJ2-2,CASSVLGPKNTGELFF
TRBV6-4,TRBJ2-1,CASSVLAGVGEQFF
TRBV5-1,TRBJ2-2,CASSFGQGNTGELFF
TRBV11-2,TRBJ1-1,CASSLAGTEYTEAFF
TRBV28,TRBJ1-5,CASSSGQGAWGNQPQHF
TRBV9,TRBJ2-1,CASSPTLAGVSEQFF
TRBV5-5,TRBJ2-1,CASSLAGTLNFNEQFF
TRBV5-1,TRBJ2-7,CASSLGQGPHEQYF
TRBV28,TRBJ2-7,CASSPREDSYEQYF
TRBV2,TRBJ1-5,CASRYDSNQPQHF
TRBV5-6,TRBJ2-3,CASSLSGSTDTQYF
TRBV7-9,TRBJ1-3,CASSLAHTTSSGNTIYF